This T cell receptor beta chain is from a study of blood T cell repertoires in COVID-19. Overall study: Spain, Italy and the United States supplied samples that represented acute and convalescent COVID-19. The analysed material was cDNA or gDNA that came from T cells, B-cell-depleted T cells, or PBMCs.

Original processing notes: Amplification with reference gene primers provided the estimates of nucleated cell counts. The data were produced by immunoSEQ multiplex PCR, yet TCRdb's version contains in-frame clones alone and is incomplete. V and J calls plus clone size are reproduced from that table; the DNA served to infer D and trimming. The sample lists 100,000 to 150,000 clones; approximately 80% were seen once. This clone was counted a single time. The CDR3 is 16 residues long. V was shortened by 4 bases and J by 2 bases, with 16 bases between the two germline ends. Per germline, CDR1 SGHRS and CDR2 YFSETQ.

The sequenced sample consisted of peripheral blood. The chain links TRBV5-1 to TRBJ2-1; tentative D call: TRBD2 (6 bases). This clonotype was obtained from a man between 40 and 49 years old with active or convalescent COVID-19. In DNA, the CDR3 is TGCGCCAGCAGCCTGACTGGGGACTTTGCCTACAATGAGCAGTTCTTC. It codes for CASSLTGDFAYNEQFF.